One TCR beta chain is described in this entry. Its target is unknown. Germline V CDR1 and CDR2: SGHNT, YYREEE (reference sequence). This CDR3 comprises 16 residues. V trimming: 0 bases; J trimming: 2 bases; junction bases outside the gene matches: 5. The sample comes from a study of cytomegalovirus exposure and HLA in healthy donors. General study findings and limits: Across HLA loci, a later analysis found differing TCR association rates, with DRB1 most and HLA-C fewest.

Both 60 Vbeta primers and 13 Jbeta primers went into the PCR. TCRdb keeps only in-frame clones here, not all; method: immunoSEQ multiplex PCR. The repertoire holds approximately 160,000 clones, over 75% seen once, with roughly 1.9% in the top ten. The material sequenced was PBMCs. The V gene is TRBV5-4, the J gene TRBJ2-3; 8 nucleotides agree with TRBD2. The TCR sequence derives from a human donor in good health. CDR3 in DNA: TGTGCCAGCAGCTTGGGCGGGGGGCTATTCACAGATACGCAGTATTTT. Protein product: CASSLGGGLFTDTQYF.